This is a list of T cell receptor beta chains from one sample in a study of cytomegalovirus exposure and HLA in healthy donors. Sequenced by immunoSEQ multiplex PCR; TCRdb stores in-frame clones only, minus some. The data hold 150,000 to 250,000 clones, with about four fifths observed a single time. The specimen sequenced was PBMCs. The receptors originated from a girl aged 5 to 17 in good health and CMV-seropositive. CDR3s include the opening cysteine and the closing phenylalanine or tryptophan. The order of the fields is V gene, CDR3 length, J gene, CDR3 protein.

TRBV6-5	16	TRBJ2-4	CASSYRRVGTKNIQYF
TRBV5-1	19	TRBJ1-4	CASSLFPGGAAKGGEKLFF
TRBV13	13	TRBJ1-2	CASSLDRNYGYTF
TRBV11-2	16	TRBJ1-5	CASSLAAGTGNQPQHF
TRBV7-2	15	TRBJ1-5	CASSLLPESNQPQHF
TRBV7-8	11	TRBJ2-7	CASSLAREQYF
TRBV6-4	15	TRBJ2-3	CASSETSGGQDTQYF
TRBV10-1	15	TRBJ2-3	CASSEPSGGSDTQYF
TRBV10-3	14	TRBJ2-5	CAIGSGQGAETQYF
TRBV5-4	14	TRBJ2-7	CASSAPGGAGEQYF
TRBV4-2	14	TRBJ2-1	CASSQAGTYNEQFF
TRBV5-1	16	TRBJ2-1	CASSTTIVSQDNEQFF
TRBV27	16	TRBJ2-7	CASSWGSGGLSYEQYF
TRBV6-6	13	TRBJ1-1	CASRSTGNTEAFF
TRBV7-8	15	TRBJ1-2	CASSLGPTGVEGYTF
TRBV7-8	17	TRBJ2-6	CASSLRRPHSGANVLTF
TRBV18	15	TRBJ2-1	CASSPPLTDYNEQFF
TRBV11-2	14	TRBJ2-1	CASPTPGKNNEQFF
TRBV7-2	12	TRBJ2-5	CASSWTGETQYF
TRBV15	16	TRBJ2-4	CATSRDATAAKNIQYF
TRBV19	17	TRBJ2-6	CASSMTGQSSGANVLTF
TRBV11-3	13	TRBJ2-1	CASSLVRASEQFF
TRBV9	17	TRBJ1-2	CASSPPPDLLINYGYTF
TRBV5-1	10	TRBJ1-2	CAQGLYGYTF
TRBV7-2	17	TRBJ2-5	CASSFGGIGGGAETQYF
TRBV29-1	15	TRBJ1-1	CSVEAKIEQGAEAFF
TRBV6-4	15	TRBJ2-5	CASSAQPGLQETQYF
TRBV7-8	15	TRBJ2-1	CASSSDPRVWNEQFF
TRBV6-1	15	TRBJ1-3	CASRVEGSSGNTIYF
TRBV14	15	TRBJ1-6	CASSQDRGSNSPLHF
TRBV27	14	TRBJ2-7	CASSLRGGTYEQYF
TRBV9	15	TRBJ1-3	CASSVTAVSGNTIYF
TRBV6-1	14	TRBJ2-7	CASSERGDSYEQYF
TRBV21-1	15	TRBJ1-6	CASSTQGAENSPLHF
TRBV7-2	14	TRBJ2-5	CASSLGPREETQYF
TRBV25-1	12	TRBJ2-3	CASSESLDTQYF
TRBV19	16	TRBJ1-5	CASSMSAGGNNQPQHF